Only one count was recorded for the clone carrying this T cell receptor beta chain. This record belongs to a study of blood T cell repertoires in COVID-19. On the study more broadly: COVID-19 samples collected from the United States, Italy and Spain covered acute and convalescent phases. Sources were T cells, B-cell-depleted T cells, or PBMCs; the material itself was cDNA or gDNA.

The germline CDR1 and CDR2 sequences are SGHTA and FQGNSA. This CDR3 contains 14 residues. The V end lost 7 bases, the J end lost 4 bases, and 16 bases lay between the germline ends. Methods used by the authors: Estimation of nucleated cell counts was performed using reference gene primer amplification. Assay: immunoSEQ multiplex PCR; the TCRdb copy retains only in-frame clones and omits some. From that table come the V and J calls and clone size; the DNA was used to work out D and trimming. The sample lists about 60,000 clones, around 90% occurring once. Material for sequencing was peripheral blood. This TCR was recovered from a human donor with active COVID-19. The donor label of this sample is uncertain. The V gene is TRBV7-2, the J gene TRBJ1-2, with a possible D match to TRBD1 (6 bases). Here the CDR3 reads CASTLSGQSYGYTF. CDR3 sequence (DNA): TGTGCCAGCACCCTTTCGGGACAAAGCTATGGCTACACCTTC.